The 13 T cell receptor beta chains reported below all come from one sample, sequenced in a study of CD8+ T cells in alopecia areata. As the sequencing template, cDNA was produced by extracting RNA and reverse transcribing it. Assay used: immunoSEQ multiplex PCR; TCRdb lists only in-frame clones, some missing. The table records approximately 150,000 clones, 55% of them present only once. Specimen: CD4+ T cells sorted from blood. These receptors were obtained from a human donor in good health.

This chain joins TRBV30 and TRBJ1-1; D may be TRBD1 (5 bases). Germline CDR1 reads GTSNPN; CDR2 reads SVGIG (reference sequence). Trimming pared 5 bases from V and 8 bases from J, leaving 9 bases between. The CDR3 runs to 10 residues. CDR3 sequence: CAWGREEAFF. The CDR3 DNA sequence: TGTGCCTGGGGCAGGGAAGAAGCTTTCTTT. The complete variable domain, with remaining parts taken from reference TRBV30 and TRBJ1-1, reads SQTIHQWPATLVQPVGSPLSLECTVEGTSNPNLYWYRQAAGRGLQLLFYSVGIGQISSEVPQNLSASRPQDRQFILSSKKLLLSDSGFYLCAWGREEAFFGQGTRLTVV.

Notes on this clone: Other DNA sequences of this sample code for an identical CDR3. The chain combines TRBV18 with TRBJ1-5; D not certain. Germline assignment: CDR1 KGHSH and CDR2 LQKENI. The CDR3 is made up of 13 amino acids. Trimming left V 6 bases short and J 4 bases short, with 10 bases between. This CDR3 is CASSLDSNQPQHF. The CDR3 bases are TGTGCCAGCTCCCTTGACTCGAATCAGCCCCAGCATTTT. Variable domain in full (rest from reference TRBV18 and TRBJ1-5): NAGVMQNPRHLVRRRGQEARLRCSPMKGHSHVYWYRQLPEEGLKFMVYLQKENIIDESGMPKERFSAEFPKEGPSILRIQQVVRGDSAAYFCASSLDSNQPQHFGDGTRLSIL.

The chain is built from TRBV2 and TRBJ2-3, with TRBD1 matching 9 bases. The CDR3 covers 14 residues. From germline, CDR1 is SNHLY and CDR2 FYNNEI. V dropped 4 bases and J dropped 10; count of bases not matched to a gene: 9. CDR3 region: CASSGGQGGEPQYF. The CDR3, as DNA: TGTGCCAGCAGTGGGGGACAGGGAGGGGAGCCGCAGTATTTT.

CDR3 sequence: CAWSVGQVQAFF. The CDR3 region has the DNA TGTGCCTGGAGTGTCGGACAGGTGCAAGCTTTCTTT. V usage is TRBV30 and J usage is TRBJ1-1, with TRBD1 matching 7 bases. The CDR3 has 12 amino acids. The V and J ends lost 0 bases and 9 bases, in that order; junction bases with no gene match: 4. Germline CDR1 GTSNPN, CDR2 SVGIG (reference sequence). The whole variable domain, filled in from reference TRBV30 and TRBJ1-1, reads SQTIHQWPATLVQPVGSPLSLECTVEGTSNPNLYWYRQAAGRGLQLLFYSVGIGQISSEVPQNLSASRPQDRQFILSSKKLLLSDSGFYLCAWSVGQVQAFFGQGTRLTVV.

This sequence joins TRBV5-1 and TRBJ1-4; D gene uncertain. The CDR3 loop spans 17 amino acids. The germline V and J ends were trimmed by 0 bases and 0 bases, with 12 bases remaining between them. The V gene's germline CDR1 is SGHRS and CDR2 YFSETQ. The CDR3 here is CASSLGGTVATNEKLFF. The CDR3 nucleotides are TGCGCCAGCAGCTTGGGGGGAACGGTTGCAACTAATGAAAAACTGTTTTTT.

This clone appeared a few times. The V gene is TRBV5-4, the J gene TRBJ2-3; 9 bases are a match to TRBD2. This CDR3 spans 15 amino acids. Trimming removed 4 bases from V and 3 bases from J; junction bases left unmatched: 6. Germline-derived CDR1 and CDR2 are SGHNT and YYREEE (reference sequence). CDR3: CASSRTSEPTDTQYF. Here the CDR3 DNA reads TGTGCCAGCAGCCGGACTAGCGAGCCGACAGATACGCAGTATTTT.

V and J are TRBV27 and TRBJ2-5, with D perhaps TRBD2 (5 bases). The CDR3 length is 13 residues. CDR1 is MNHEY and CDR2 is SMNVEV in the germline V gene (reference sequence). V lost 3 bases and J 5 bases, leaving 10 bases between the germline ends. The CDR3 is CASSLRVAETQYF. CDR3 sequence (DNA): TGTGCCAGCAGTTTGCGGGTTGCGGAGACCCAGTACTTC.

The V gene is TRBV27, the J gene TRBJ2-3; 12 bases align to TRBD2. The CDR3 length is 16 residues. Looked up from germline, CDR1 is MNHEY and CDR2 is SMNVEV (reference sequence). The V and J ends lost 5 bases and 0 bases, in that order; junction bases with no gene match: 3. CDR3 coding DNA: TGTGCCAGCAGTCTAGCGGGAGGGCCTAGCACAGATACGCAGTATTTT. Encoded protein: CASSLAGGPSTDTQYF.

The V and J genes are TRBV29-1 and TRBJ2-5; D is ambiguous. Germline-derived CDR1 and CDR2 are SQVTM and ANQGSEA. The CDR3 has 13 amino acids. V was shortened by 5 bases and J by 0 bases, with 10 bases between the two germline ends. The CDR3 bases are TGCAGCGTTTCCCGGGCCAACCAAGAGACCCAGTACTTC. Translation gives CSVSRANQETQYF.

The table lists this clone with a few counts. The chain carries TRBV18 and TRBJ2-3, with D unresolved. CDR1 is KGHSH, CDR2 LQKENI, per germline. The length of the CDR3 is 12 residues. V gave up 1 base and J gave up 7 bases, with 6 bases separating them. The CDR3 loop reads CASSPRVNTQYF. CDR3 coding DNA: TGTGCCAGCTCACCACGGGTAAATACGCAGTATTTT.

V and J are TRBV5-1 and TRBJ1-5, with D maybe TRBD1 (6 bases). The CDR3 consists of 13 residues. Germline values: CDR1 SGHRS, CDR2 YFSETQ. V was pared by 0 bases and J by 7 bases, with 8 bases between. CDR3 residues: CASSLDGGQPQHF. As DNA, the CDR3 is TGCGCCAGCAGCTTGGATGGGGGCCAGCCCCAGCATTTT.

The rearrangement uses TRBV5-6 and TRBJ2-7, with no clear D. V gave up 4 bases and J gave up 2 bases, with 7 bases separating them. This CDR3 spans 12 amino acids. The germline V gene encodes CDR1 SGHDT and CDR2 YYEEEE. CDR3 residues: CASSRFTYEQYF. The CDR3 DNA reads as TGTGCCAGCAGCAGATTTACCTACGAGCAGTACTTC.

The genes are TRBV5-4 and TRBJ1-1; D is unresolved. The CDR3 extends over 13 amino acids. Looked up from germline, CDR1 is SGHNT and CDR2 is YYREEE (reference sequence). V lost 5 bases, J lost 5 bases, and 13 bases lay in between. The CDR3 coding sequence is TGTGCCAGCAGTACGAGGAGGAGTACTGAAGCTTTCTTT. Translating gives CASSTRRSTEAFF.